The source of this T cell receptor beta chain is a study of T cell responses to AZD1222 COVID-19 vaccine (dated by TCRdb to 2020 to 2023). As for the study more broadly: TCR sequencing covered 230 to 250 trial participants: 200 to 220 given two doses of AZD1222 and 26 given two doses of MenACWY control vaccine. Trial participants were enrolled by age into subgroups of 18-55, 56-69 and 70-plus years, and about 150, 27 and 61 TCR-sequenced participants, respectively, were included in these subgroups.

The CDR3 regions of human TCRbeta chains were analyzed by immunosequencing. In the original analysis: TCRs in the repertoires were matched against a reference library of SARS-CoV-2-specific TCRs that had been generated with the MIRA antigen-specificity platform. Breadth was defined as the fraction of unique TCRs that were SARS-CoV-2-associated, and depth was defined as the fraction of total T cells that were SARS-CoV-2-associated. Using the MIRA data, every spike-specific TCR was mapped to the spike region that the TCR reacted to and assigned to either a CD4 or a CD8 class. Log10-transformed breadth and depth values were compared by one-way ANOVA with Sidak's multiple comparisons tests. As stored in TCRdb, this immuneACCESS dataset retains in-frame rearrangements with V and J assigned. A fraction of the clones does not appear; measured against another copy, unresolved V genes explain less than half of the discrepancy, and the remainder lacks a known reason. From that table come the V and J calls and clone size; the DNA was used to work out D and trimming. Within this sample are about 160,000 clones, with about 92% of them counted one time only. The leading ten clones occupy approximately 3.4% of the sample.

As for this clone: The antigen it binds to is not known. No qualities accompany the bases; no much larger clone lies one base away.

The time point label on this specimen signifies: about 28 days (+/-7) after the second vaccine dose. AZD1222 recipients given second doses at about 4 weeks or at about 12 weeks were pooled, since spike-specific TCR depth and breadth were not found to differ between the two schedules. Vaccinee samples came from UK trials COV001 and COV002, including a single-blind randomized controlled phase 2/3 trial of AZD1222 (ChAdOx1 nCoV-19) in healthy adults. Trial participant PBMC samples were collected at day 0 and day 28 after the second dose for TCRbeta chain sequencing. V has 4 bases trimmed and J has 6 bases trimmed; junction bases matching no gene number 5. The germline V gene (reference sequence) sets CDR1 to LGHDT and CDR2 to YNNKEL. From the cysteine up to the phenylalanine, the CDR3 has a length of 14 residues. Left in the record is the CDR3 DNA by itself, 42 bases read in frame from the first base.

Results the study describes overall, beyond this receptor: The whole spike protein was spanned by vaccine-associated CD4 TCRs, and dominant responses were seen in regions 160-218 and 743-854. Because no day 14 peak-response samples were available, repertoires were characterized only after the peak T cell response. The 56-69-year group was small, and its depth increase did not reach significance, likely because of low power. Nearly half of unique spike-specific TCRs reportedly recognized epitopes outside regions mutated in the B.1.351 and B.1.1.7 variants. A significant rise in spike-specific TCR breadth and depth was observed after two AZD1222 doses relative to day 0 and relative to MenACWY recipients. Most participants were white British and females outnumbered males, and the authors suggested that clonal diversity may have been underestimated. Conclusions about previously exposed vaccinees were limited because only a handful of AZD1222 recipients were SARS-CoV-2 seropositive at baseline.

The sequences come from peripheral blood, collected 28 days after the second AZD1222 dose. This receptor was taken from an adult who received the AZD1222 COVID-19 vaccine. The chain links TRBV3-1 (or the pseudogene TRBV3-2) with TRBJ1-3, with TRBD1 matching 8 junction bases. In nucleotide form, the sequence is TGTGCCAGCAGCCGGACAGGGCGGGAAAACACCATATATTTT. Its protein product is CASSRTGRENTIYF.